This T cell receptor beta chain stems from a study of CD8 T cells in Susac syndrome. Whole-study findings and limits: The peak of CD8+ clonal expansion in Susac was seen in TEMRA cells and active patients.

TCR beta sequencing covered blood CD8+ and CD4+ T cells. Negative isolation was applied to CD8+ and CD4+ T cells, and FACS enrichment was applied to TEMRA cells. The V and J ends lost 2 bases and 4 bases respectively, with 8 bases between them. The CDR3 has 13 amino acids. Concerning this clonotype: Its specificity is unknown.

Reverse transcription of about 0.5 to 1 ug RNA used random hexamers. Amplification of the TCR beta CDR3 was carried out by immunoSEQ multiplex PCR, which spanned a total of 54 Vbeta and 13 Jbeta segments. Each CDR3 protein is one row after TCRdb ran MiXCR on the immunoSEQ multiplex PCR reads. The sample consists of tens of thousands of distinct CDR3 sequences, approximately 95% of them appearing once. The material sequenced was CD8+ T cells from PBMCs. The clonotype originates from a human donor with Susac syndrome. The chain combines TRBV12-3 or TRBV12-4 with TRBJ1-2, with D unresolved. Here the CDR3 DNA reads TGTGCCAGCAGTTTATCAGCACCCTATGGCTACACCTTC. It specifies CASSLSAPYGYTF.